These 12 T cell receptor beta chains came from one sample sequenced in a study of PD-L1 blockade in urothelial cancer. TCRdb's copy holds only in-frame clones and misses some; the assay was immunoSEQ multiplex PCR. The table has 90,000 to 120,000 clones, approximately 90% seen once. The sample here was PBMCs, taken around atezolizumab (anti-PD-L1) treatment. All receptors derive from a woman older than 75 with urothelial cancer.

The chain recombines TRBV30 with TRBJ1-1, with 8 bases aligning to TRBD1. V lost 2 bases, J lost 10 bases, and 3 bases stayed unmatched. The CDR3 is 11 amino acids. Germline V gene lookup returns CDR1 GTSNPN and CDR2 SVGIG (reference sequence). The CDR3: CAWSSGGRAFF. DNA for the CDR3: TGTGCCTGGAGTTCAGGGGGCAGAGCTTTCTTT.

The chain links TRBV27 to TRBJ2-7; maybe TRBD1 (7 bases). Germline V gene data show CDR1 as MNHEY and CDR2 as SMNVEV (reference sequence). The V gene lost 6 bases and the J gene lost 1 base, with 16 bases spanning the gap. The CDR3 runs 15 residues. The CDR3 here is CASRQRQGGSYEQYF. In DNA, the CDR3 is TGTGCCAGCAGGCAGAGGCAGGGGGGATCCTACGAGCAGTACTTC.

V gene TRBV7-3 combines with J gene TRBJ1-1; D is unclear. The germline V and J ends were trimmed by 6 bases and 8 bases, with 16 bases remaining between them. The CDR3 has 13 residues. Per the germline V gene, CDR1 is SGHTA and CDR2 is FQGTGA. The CDR3 protein is CASSLQPAGEAFF. Here the CDR3 DNA reads TGTGCCAGCAGTCTTCAGCCCGCCGGGGAAGCTTTCTTT.

The rearrangement uses TRBV28 and TRBJ1-5; the D gene is possibly TRBD1 (5 bases). The CDR3 covers 14 residues. Germline CDR1 and CDR2: MDHEN and SYDVKM. V was cut by 2 bases and J by 11 bases, with 16 bases left in between. This CDR3 is CASSLPEQGLSQHF. Written as DNA, the CDR3 is TGTGCCAGCAGTTTACCGGAGCAGGGACTGTCCCAGCATTTT.

CDR3 coding DNA: TGTGCCTGGACCCCTCCGGGACAGGGGGCTCTGTGGAATCAGCCCCAGCATTTT. As protein: CAWTPPGQGALWNQPQHF. V and J are TRBV30 and TRBJ1-5, with 12 bases lining up with TRBD1. The V gene's germline CDR1 is GTSNPN and CDR2 SVGIG (reference sequence). J gave up 4 bases and V 4 bases, and 14 bases lay outside the gene matches. This CDR3 is built from 18 residues. Full variable domain (rest looked up from reference TRBV30 and TRBJ1-5): SQTIHQWPATLVQPVGSPLSLECTVEGTSNPNLYWYRQAAGRGLQLLFYSVGIGQISSEVPQNLSASRPQDRQFILSSKKLLLSDSGFYLCAWTPPGQGALWNQPQHFGDGTRLSIL.

This clone was seen once. The chain couples TRBV5-1 to TRBJ2-2; 8 bases fit TRBD2. V was pared by 0 bases and J by 7 bases, with 5 bases of the junction left unmatched. CDR3 length: 15 residues. Germline-derived CDR1 and CDR2 are SGHRS and YFSETQ. Here the CDR3 reads CASSLDGRAGGELFF. CDR3 bases: TGCGCCAGCAGCTTGGACGGGAGGGCTGGCGGGGAGCTGTTTTTT. Full variable domain (remainder filled in from reference TRBV5-1 and TRBJ2-2): KAGVTQTPRYLIKTRGQQVTLSCSPISGHRSVSWYQQTPGQGLQFLFEYFSETQRNKGNFPGRFSGRQFSNSRSEMNVSTLELGDSALYLCASSLDGRAGGELFFGEGSRLTVL.

The chain couples TRBV25-1 to TRBJ2-5; TRBD1 agrees at 8 bases. CDR1 and CDR2 (germline): MGHDK, SYGVNS. The junction had 11 bases not matched to a gene; V was cut back by 6 bases and J by 5 bases. There are 15 residues in the CDR3. The CDR3 nucleotides are TGTGCCAGCAGCCCCCAGACAGGGGTTGGGGAGACCCAGTACTTC. It translates to CASSPQTGVGETQYF.

The sample holds a few counts of this clone. This chain joins TRBV27 and TRBJ2-5, with a tentative D call TRBD2 (5 bases). V was trimmed by 5 bases and J by 3 bases, leaving 16 bases between them. The CDR3 contains 15 residues. Germline CDR1 and CDR2: MNHEY and SMNVEV (reference sequence). The CDR3 protein is CASSTNTRTKETQYF. CDR3 sequence (DNA): TGTGCCAGCAGTACGAACACTAGAACAAAAGAGACCCAGTACTTC.

The chain uses TRBV6-5 and TRBJ2-2; 7 bases are shared with TRBD2. CDR1 MNHEY and CDR2 SVGAGI come from the germline V gene. The CDR3 totals 15 residues. The trim removed 6 bases at V and 3 bases at J, leaving 7 bases unmatched. CDR3 region: CASRPLGGDTGELFF. CDR3 bases: TGTGCCAGCAGACCGCTTGGGGGGGACACCGGGGAGCTGTTTTTT.

This clone was observed once. V and J are TRBV11-2 and TRBJ2-5; 7 nucleotides align to TRBD1. The CDR3 consists of 16 residues. CDR1 and CDR2 (germline): SGHAT, FQNNGV. With V trimmed by 5 bases and J by 3 bases, 12 bases remained unmatched. The CDR3 reads CASSPGSDRFKETQYF. CDR3 nucleotide sequence: TGTGCCAGCAGCCCGGGGTCGGACAGGTTTAAAGAGACCCAGTACTTC.

The rearrangement links TRBV18 to TRBJ2-1, with D possibly being TRBD2 (6 bases). In germline, CDR1 is KGHSH, CDR2 LQKENI. V was clipped by 4 bases and J by 5 bases, with 15 bases between them. There are 15 residues in the CDR3. The CDR3 loop is CASSRYSGNNNEQFF. The DNA for the CDR3 is TGTGCCAGCTCACGTTATAGCGGTAATAACAATGAGCAGTTCTTC.

The rearrangement joins TRBV18 to TRBJ2-1; tentatively, D is TRBD2 (7 bases). Germline-derived CDR1 and CDR2 are KGHSH and LQKENI. This CDR3 is built from 16 residues. V shed 4 bases and J shed 0 bases, with 13 bases lying between them. The CDR3 region has the DNA TGTGCCAGCTCACTCGAGGGGGGGGTCTCCTACAATGAGCAGTTCTTC. Encoded protein: CASSLEGGVSYNEQFF.